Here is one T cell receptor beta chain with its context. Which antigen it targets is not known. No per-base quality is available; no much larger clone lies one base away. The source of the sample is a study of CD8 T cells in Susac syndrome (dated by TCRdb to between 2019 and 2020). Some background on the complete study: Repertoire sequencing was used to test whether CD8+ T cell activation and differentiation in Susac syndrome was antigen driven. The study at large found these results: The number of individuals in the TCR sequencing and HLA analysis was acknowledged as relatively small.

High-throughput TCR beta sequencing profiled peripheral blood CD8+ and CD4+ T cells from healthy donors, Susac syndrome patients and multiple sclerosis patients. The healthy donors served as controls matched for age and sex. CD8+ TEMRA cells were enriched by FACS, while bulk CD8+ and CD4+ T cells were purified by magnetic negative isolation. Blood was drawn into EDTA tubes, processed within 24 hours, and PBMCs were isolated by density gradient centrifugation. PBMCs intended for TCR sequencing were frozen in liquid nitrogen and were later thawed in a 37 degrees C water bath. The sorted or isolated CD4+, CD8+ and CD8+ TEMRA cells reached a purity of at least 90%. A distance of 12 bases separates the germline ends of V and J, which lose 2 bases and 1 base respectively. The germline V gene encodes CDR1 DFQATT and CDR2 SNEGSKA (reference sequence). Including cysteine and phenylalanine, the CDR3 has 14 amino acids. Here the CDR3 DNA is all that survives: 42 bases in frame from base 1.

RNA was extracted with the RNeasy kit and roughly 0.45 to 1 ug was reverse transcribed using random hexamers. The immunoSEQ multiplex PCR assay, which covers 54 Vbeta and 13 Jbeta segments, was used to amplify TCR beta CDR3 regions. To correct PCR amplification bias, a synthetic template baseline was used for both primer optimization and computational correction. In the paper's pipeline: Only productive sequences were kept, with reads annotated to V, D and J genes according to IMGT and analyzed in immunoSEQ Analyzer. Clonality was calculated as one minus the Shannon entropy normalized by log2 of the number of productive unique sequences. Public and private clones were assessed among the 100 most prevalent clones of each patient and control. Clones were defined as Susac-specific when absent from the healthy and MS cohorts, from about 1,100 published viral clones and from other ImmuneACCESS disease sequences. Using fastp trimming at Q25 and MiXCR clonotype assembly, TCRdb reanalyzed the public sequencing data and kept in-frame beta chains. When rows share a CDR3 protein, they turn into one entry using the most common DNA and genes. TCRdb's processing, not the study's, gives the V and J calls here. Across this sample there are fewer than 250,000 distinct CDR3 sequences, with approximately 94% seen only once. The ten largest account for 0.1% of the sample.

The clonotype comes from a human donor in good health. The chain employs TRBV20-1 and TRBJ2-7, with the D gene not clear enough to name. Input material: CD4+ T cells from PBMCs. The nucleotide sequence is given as TGCAGTGCTAGAATCCGGATGGGTTCCTACGAGCAGTACTTC. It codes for CSARIRMGSYEQYF.